The next 21 T cell receptor beta chains were all read from a single sample in a study of cytotoxic CD8 clonotypes in ibrutinib-treated CLL (TCRdb year 2021). In the paper's terms, the time point label means: around 2 years on ibrutinib. Receptors were amplified or captured by the immunoSEQ multiplex PCR assay. As stored in TCRdb, this immuneACCESS dataset retains in-frame rearrangements with V and J assigned. A fraction of the clones does not appear; measured against another copy, unresolved V genes explain less than half of the discrepancy, and the remainder lacks a known reason. Recorded for this sample are approximately 130,000 clones; approximately 81% of them occurred a single time. The ten most abundant clones make up 3.3% of the sample. The sample in question was PBMCs, obtained after 24 months of ibrutinib treatment. The source is a human donor with chronic lymphocytic leukemia.

This rearrangement joins TRBV7-9 to TRBJ2-7; TRBD1 might be the D (5 bases). This CDR3 has 13 amino acids. In germline, CDR1 is SEHNR, CDR2 FQNEAQ (reference sequence). V was clipped by 3 bases and J by 5 bases, with 11 bases between them. The CDR3 coding sequence is TGTGCCAGCAGCTTTCAGGGATTGGACGAGCAGTACTTC. Protein product: CASSFQGLDEQYF.

The V and J genes are TRBV6-1 and TRBJ2-3; D not resolved. Germline assignment: CDR1 MNHNS and CDR2 SASEGT. Trimming took off 2 bases at V and 9 bases at J, with 9 bases between the two ends. The CDR3 runs 12 residues. CDR3 residues: CASSEIAYTQYF. The CDR3 coding sequence is TGTGCCAGCAGTGAAATCGCATACACGCAGTATTTT.

This clone has only one observation. The chain uses TRBV7-8 and TRBJ2-5; D possibly matches TRBD1 or TRBD2 (6 bases each). Judging by the DNA end, TRBJ2-7 fits better; the J call may be wrong. The CDR3 is made up of 14 amino acids. CDR1 SGHVS and CDR2 FQNEAQ come from the germline V gene. This chain's CDR3 is CASSGGQGPYEQYF. CDR3 DNA: TGTGCCAGCAGCGGGGGGCAGGGACCCTACGAGCAGTACTTC.

The chain uses TRBV7-2 and TRBJ1-2; D call uncertain. This CDR3 spans 15 amino acids. Germline loops: CDR1 SGHTA, CDR2 FQGNSA. Deletions cut 5 bases from V and 2 bases from J, with 15 bases between. CDR3 DNA: TGTGCCAGCAGCCCAGCGACCGGAAGAAACTATGGCTACACCTTC. The encoded protein is CASSPATGRNYGYTF.

The chain combines TRBV11-2 with TRBJ2-7; unclear D gene. V was clipped by 6 bases and J by 3 bases, with 9 bases between them. The V gene's germline CDR1 is SGHAT and CDR2 FQNNGV. The length of the CDR3 is 12 residues. The CDR3 sequence: CASRNFDYEQYF. Here the CDR3 DNA reads TGTGCCAGCAGAAACTTCGACTACGAGCAGTACTTC. The full variable domain, completed using reference TRBV11-2 and TRBJ2-7, is EAGVAQSPRYKIIEKRQSVAFWCNPISGHATLYWYQQILGQGPKLLIQFQNNGVVDDSQLPKDRFSAERLKGVDSTLKIQPAKLEDSAVYLCASRNFDYEQYFGPGTRLTVT.

This clone was seen just once. One end of the junction does not line up with germline, which may come from a read error. CDR3 loop: CASTLGGQGTDTQYF. The CDR3 DNA reads TGTGCCAGCACCTTAGGGGGACAGGGCACAGATACGCAGTATTTT. The chain recombines TRBV7-3 with TRBJ2-3, with 8 bases aligning to TRBD1. The CDR3 is 15 residues long. Germline V gene lookup returns CDR1 SGHTA and CDR2 FQGTGA.

V is TRBV7-2 and J is TRBJ1-2; D is ambiguous. CDR1 and CDR2 (germline): SGHTA, FQGNSA. Trimming shortened V by 1 base and J by 8 bases, and 14 bases separated the two germline ends. This CDR3 is built from 14 residues. The CDR3 region has the DNA TGTGCCAGCAGCTTAGGAGGCGGGGTAGAGGGCTACACCTTC. It yields the protein CASSLGGGVEGYTF. Supplemented by reference TRBV7-2 and TRBJ1-2, the full variable domain reads GAGVSQSPSNKVTEKGKDVELRCDPISGHTALYWYRQSLGQGLEFLIYFQGNSAPDKSGLPSDRFSAERTGGSVSTLTIQRTQQEDSAVYLCASSLGGGVEGYTFGSGTRLTVV.

The chain is built from TRBV19 and TRBJ2-1; a weak D match, TRBD2 (6 bases). This CDR3 is 15 amino acids long. CDR1 is LNHDA, CDR2 SQIVND, per germline (reference sequence). The V and J ends lost 5 bases and 8 bases respectively, with 19 bases between them. This chain's CDR3 is CASSDKGLGKHEQFF. The CDR3, as DNA: TGTGCCAGTAGTGACAAGGGACTCGGTAAGCATGAGCAGTTCTTC.

The chain links TRBV6-5 to TRBJ2-1, with 9 bases identical to TRBD1. This CDR3 contains 15 residues. After removal of 6 bases from V and 5 bases from J, the junction contained 8 bases not matched to a gene. Germline lookup yields CDR1 MNHEY and CDR2 SVGAGI. The CDR3 here is CASSNQRTGDNEQFF. The CDR3 DNA reads TGTGCCAGCAGCAACCAACGGACAGGGGACAATGAGCAGTTCTTC.

The chain recombines TRBV7-9 with TRBJ2-3, with 7 bases matching TRBD2. Germline CDR1 reads SEHNR; CDR2 reads FQNEAQ (reference sequence). J lost 0 bases, V lost 3 bases, and 12 bases had no gene match. The CDR3 consists of 18 residues. The CDR3 coding sequence is TGTGCCAGCAGCTTCCCCCCCGGGGGGAGCTCTAGCACAGATACGCAGTATTTT. This sequence encodes CASSFPPGGSSSTDTQYF.

This clone showed up just a few times. The rearrangement links TRBV4-3 to TRBJ1-1; tentative D call: TRBD1 (5 bases). The germline V gene has CDR1 LGHNA and CDR2 YSLEER. The ends were cut back, 0 bases at V and 4 bases at J, with 12 bases in the middle. The CDR3 contains 15 residues. The CDR3 loop reads CASSQEWGRGTEAFF. CDR3 in DNA: TGCGCCAGCAGCCAAGAGTGGGGCCGGGGCACTGAAGCTTTCTTT.

The rearrangement uses TRBV27 and TRBJ1-6; 8 bases map to TRBD1. The CDR3 covers 15 residues. Germline CDR1 is MNHEY and CDR2 is SMNVEV (reference sequence). The junction had 4 bases not matched to a gene; V was cut back by 5 bases and J by 4 bases. The CDR3 nucleotides read TGTGCCAGCAGTCCAGACAGGGGTTATAATTCACCCCTCCACTTT. Protein sequence: CASSPDRGYNSPLHF.

This chain joins TRBV9 and TRBJ2-7, with D hard to call. Per the germline V gene, CDR1 is SGDLS and CDR2 is YYNGEE. V lost 0 bases to trimming and J lost 9 bases, with 22 bases between them. The CDR3 is 16 amino acids. The CDR3 DNA follows: TGTGCCAGCAGCGTAGGAGACCGTCCTACCGCTTATGGGCAGTACTTC. It specifies CASSVGDRPTAYGQYF.

The sample holds a few counts of this clone. V and J are TRBV15 and TRBJ1-2, with D perhaps matching TRBD1 (5 bases). Trimming left V 3 bases short and J 5 bases short, with 13 bases between. The CDR3 contains 14 residues. CDR1 and CDR2 from the germline V gene are LNHNV and YYDKDF (reference sequence). The DNA of the CDR3 is TGTGCCACCAGCAGCTACATGGGGCATTATGGCTACACCTTC. Its protein product is CATSSYMGHYGYTF.

This clone has a single count. The chain recombines TRBV6-5 with TRBJ2-4, with 8 bases identical to TRBD1. The germline V gene encodes CDR1 MNHEY and CDR2 SVGAGI. V was pared by 4 bases and J by 7 bases, with 6 bases of the junction left unmatched. This CDR3 has 14 amino acids. The chain's CDR3 is CASSLDRGRNIQYF. In DNA, the CDR3 is TGTGCCAGCAGTTTAGACAGGGGCAGGAACATTCAGTACTTC.

The V gene is TRBV6-6, the J gene TRBJ2-1, with a possible D match to TRBD1 (5 bases). This CDR3 has 13 amino acids. Trimming stripped 2 bases from V and 9 bases from J, with 11 bases between. Germline assignment: CDR1 MNHNY and CDR2 SVGAGI (reference sequence). CDR3 loop: CASSYVRVSEQFF. For the CDR3, the DNA is TGTGCCAGCAGTTACGTCAGGGTGAGTGAGCAGTTCTTC.

CDR3 region: CASTLGGAGNQPQHF. CDR3 DNA sequence: TGTGCCAGCACCCTAGGGGGCGCGGGCAATCAGCCCCAGCATTTT. The gene calls are TRBV7-2 and TRBJ1-5; 7 bases match TRBD1. With V trimmed by 7 bases and J by 2 bases, 8 bases remained unmatched. The germline gives CDR1 SGHTA, CDR2 FQGNSA. This CDR3 has 15 residues. The full variable domain, its missing parts supplied by reference TRBV7-2 and TRBJ1-5, is GAGVSQSPSNKVTEKGKDVELRCDPISGHTALYWYRQSLGQGLEFLIYFQGNSAPDKSGLPSDRFSAERTGGSVSTLTIQRTQQEDSAVYLCASTLGGAGNQPQHFGDGTRLSIL.

The chain is built from TRBV11-3 and TRBJ2-5; TRBD1 matches at 11 bases. Germline V gives CDR1 SGHNT, CDR2 YENEEA. The CDR3 is 16 amino acids. The V segment lost 4 bases and the J segment 4 bases; nucleotides outside the gene matches: 8. This chain's CDR3 is CASSSPGQGEGETQYF. The CDR3 DNA sequence: TGTGCCAGCAGCTCACCGGGACAGGGGGAGGGAGAGACCCAGTACTTC.

The chain has TRBV7-9 and TRBJ1-2; 7 nucleotides line up with TRBD1. CDR3 length: 13 residues. Trimming at V came to 6 bases and at J to 5 bases, leaving 6 bases not matched to a gene. The germline CDR1 and CDR2 sequences are SEHNR and FQNEAQ (reference sequence). CDR3 bases: TGTGCCAGCAGGCCAGGGACAGTTTATGGCTACACCTTC. Protein: CASRPGTVYGYTF.

The CDR3: CASSSRGVANTGELFF. The CDR3 DNA is TGTGCCAGCAGCTCGCGGGGGGTAGCGAACACCGGGGAGCTGTTTTTT. The V and J genes are TRBV11-2 and TRBJ2-2, with 8 bases that match TRBD2. The CDR3 has 16 amino acids. The germline V gene encodes CDR1 SGHAT and CDR2 FQNNGV. V gave up 4 bases and J gave up 0 bases; unmatched junction bases: 4.

The V gene is TRBV7-2, the J gene TRBJ2-3; TRBD1 agrees at 8 bases. Germline loops: CDR1 SGHTA, CDR2 FQGNSA. The CDR3 sequence is 16 residues long. Unmatched junction bases numbered 10, after V lost 4 bases and J lost 4 bases. CDR3 DNA sequence: TGTGCCAGCAGCTCCCTCAATGGACAGGGCCCAGATACGCAGTATTTT. This gives the protein CASSSLNGQGPDTQYF.